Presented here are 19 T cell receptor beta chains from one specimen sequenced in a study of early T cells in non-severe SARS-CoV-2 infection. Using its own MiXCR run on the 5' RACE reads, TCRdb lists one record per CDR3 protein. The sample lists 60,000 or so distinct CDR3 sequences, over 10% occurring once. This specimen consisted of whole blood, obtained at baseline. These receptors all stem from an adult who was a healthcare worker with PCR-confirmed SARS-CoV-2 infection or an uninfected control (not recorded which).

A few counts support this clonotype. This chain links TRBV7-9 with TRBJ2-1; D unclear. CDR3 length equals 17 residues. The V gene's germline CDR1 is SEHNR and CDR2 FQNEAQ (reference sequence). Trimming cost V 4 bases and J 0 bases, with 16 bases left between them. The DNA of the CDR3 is TGTGCCAGCAGCTCGGAAGACGCGGCTGGCTCCTACAATGAGCAGTTCTTC. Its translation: CASSSEDAAGSYNEQFF.

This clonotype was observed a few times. The CDR3 DNA is TGTGCCAGCAGCCAGGAACGGGGCTCTGGGGCCAACGTCCTGACTTTC. Translation gives CASSQERGSGANVLTF. The V and J genes are TRBV4-2 and TRBJ2-6; D may be TRBD2 (5 bases). V was trimmed by 3 bases and J by 0 bases, leaving 9 bases between them. There are 16 residues in the CDR3. Germline V CDR1 and CDR2: LGHNA, YNFKEQ.

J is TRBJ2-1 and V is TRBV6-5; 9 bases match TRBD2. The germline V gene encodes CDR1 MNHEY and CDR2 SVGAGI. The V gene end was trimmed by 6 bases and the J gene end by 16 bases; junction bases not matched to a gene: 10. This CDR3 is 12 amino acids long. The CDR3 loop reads CASSLAGAFLFF. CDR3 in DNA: TGTGCCAGCAGCTTAGCGGGAGCTTTCTTATTCTTC.

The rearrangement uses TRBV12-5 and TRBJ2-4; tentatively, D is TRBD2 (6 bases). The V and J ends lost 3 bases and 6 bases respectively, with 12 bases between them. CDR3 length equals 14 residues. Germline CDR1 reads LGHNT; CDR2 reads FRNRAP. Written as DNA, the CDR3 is TGTGCTAGTGGTTTCAGTTCCGGGGGAAACATTCAGTACTTC. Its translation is CASGFSSGGNIQYF.

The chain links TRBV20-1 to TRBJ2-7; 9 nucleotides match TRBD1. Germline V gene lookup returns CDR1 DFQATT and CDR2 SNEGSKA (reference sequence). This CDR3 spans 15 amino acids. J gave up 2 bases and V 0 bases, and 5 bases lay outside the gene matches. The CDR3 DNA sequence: TGCAGTGCTAGAGATCCCGGGACAGGGACCTACGAGCAGTACTTC. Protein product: CSARDPGTGTYEQYF.

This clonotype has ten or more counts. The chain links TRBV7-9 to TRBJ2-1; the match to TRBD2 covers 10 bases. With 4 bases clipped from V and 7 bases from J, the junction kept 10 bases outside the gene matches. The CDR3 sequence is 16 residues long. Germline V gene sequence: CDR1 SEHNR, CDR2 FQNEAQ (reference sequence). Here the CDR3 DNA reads TGTGCCAGCAGCTCAAGTAGCGGGGGGCCGCGGAATGAGCAGTTCTTC. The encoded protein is CASSSSSGGPRNEQFF.

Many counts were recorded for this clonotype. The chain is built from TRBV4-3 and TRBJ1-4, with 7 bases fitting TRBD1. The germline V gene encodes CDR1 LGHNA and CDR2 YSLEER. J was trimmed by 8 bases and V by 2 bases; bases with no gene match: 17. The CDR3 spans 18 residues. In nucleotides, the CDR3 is TGCGCCAGCAGCCAACGGAACGCTGTCTACAGGGGACGGGAAAAACTGTTTTTT. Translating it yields CASSQRNAVYRGREKLFF.

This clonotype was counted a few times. CDR3 residues: CASRPTSGRFYEQFF. In DNA form, the CDR3 reads TGTGCCAGCAGACCAACTAGCGGTCGTTTTTATGAGCAGTTCTTC. This chain joins TRBV6-2 or TRBV6-3 and TRBJ2-1; 8 nucleotides line up with TRBD2. The CDR3 is made up of 15 amino acids. Germline V gene lookup returns CDR1 MNHEY and CDR2 SVGEGT. The V and J ends lost 6 bases and 8 bases, in that order; junction bases with no gene match: 12.

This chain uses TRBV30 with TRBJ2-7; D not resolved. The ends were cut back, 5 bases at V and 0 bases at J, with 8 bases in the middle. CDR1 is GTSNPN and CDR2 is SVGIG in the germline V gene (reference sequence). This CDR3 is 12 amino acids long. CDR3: CAWRVDSYEQYF. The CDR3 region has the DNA TGTGCCTGGCGAGTTGACTCCTACGAGCAGTACTTC. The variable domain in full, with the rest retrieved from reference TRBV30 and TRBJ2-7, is SQTIHQWPATLVQPVGSPLSLECTVEGTSNPNLYWYRQAAGRGLQLLFYSVGIGQISSEVPQNLSASRPQDRQFILSSKKLLLSDSGFYLCAWRVDSYEQYFGPGTRLTVT.

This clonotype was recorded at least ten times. The CDR3, as DNA: TGTGCCAGCAGCTTAGAGGACGGTCCGAACACTGAAGCTTTCTTT. Amino acids: CASSLEDGPNTEAFF. V usage is TRBV7-9 and J usage is TRBJ1-1; the D is unclear. The V and J ends lost 1 base and 1 base respectively, with 10 bases between them. Germline loops: CDR1 SEHNR, CDR2 FQNEAQ (reference sequence). The CDR3 loop spans 15 amino acids.

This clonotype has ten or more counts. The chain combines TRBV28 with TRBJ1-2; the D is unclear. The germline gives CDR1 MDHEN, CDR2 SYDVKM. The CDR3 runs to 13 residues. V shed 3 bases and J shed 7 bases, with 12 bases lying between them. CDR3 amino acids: CASSFVEGRGYTF. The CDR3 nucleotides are TGTGCCAGCAGTTTCGTGGAGGGTCGTGGCTACACCTTC.

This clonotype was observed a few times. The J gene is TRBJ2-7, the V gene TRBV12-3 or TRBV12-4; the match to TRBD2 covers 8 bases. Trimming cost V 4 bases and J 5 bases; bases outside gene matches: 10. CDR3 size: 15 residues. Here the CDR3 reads CASSSRAGEFNEQYF. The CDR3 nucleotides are TGTGCCAGCAGTTCTAGAGCGGGGGAGTTCAACGAGCAGTACTTC.

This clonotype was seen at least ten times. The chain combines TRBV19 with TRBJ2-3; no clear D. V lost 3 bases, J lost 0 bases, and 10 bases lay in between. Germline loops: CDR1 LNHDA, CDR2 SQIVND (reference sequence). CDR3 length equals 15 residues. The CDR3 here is CASSMQITSTDTQYF. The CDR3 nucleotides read TGTGCCAGTAGTATGCAGATAACTAGCACAGATACGCAGTATTTT. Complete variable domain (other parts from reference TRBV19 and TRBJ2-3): DGGITQSPKYLFRKEGQNVTLSCEQNLNHDAMYWYRQDPGQGLRLIYYSQIVNDFQKGDIAEGYSVSREKKESFPLTVTSAQKNPTAFYLCASSMQITSTDTQYFGPGTRLTVL.

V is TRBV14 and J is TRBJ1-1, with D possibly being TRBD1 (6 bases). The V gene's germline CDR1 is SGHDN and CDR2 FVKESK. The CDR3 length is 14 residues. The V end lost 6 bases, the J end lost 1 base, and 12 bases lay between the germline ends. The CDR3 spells CASSHTGWNTEAFF. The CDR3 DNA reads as TGTGCCAGCAGTCACACAGGGTGGAACACTGAAGCTTTCTTT.

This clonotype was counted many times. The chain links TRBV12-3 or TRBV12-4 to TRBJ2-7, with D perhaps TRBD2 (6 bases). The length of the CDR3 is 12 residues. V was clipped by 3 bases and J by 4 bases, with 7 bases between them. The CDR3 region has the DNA TGTGCCAGCAGTTTCGGGGGTTACGAGCAGTACTTC. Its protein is CASSFGGYEQYF.

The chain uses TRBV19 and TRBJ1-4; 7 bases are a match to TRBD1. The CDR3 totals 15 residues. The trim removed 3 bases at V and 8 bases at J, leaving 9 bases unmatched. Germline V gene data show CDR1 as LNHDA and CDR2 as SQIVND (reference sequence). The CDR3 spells CASSIALGGGEKLFF. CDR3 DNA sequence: TGTGCCAGTAGTATTGCCCTAGGAGGGGGCGAAAAACTGTTTTTT.

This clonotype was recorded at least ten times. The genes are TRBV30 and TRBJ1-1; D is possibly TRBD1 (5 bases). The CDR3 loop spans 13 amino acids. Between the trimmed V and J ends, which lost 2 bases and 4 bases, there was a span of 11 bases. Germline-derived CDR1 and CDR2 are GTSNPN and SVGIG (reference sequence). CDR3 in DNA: TGTGCCTGGAGTCCGGGACTGGGCACTGAAGCTTTCTTT. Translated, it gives CAWSPGLGTEAFF.

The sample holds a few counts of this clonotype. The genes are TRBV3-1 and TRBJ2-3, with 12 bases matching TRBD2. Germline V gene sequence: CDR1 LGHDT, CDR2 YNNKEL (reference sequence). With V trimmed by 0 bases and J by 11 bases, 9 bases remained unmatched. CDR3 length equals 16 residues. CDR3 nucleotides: TGTGCCAGCAGCCAAGATCGGCTAGCGGGGGGGCTCAAGCAGTATTTT. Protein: CASSQDRLAGGLKQYF.

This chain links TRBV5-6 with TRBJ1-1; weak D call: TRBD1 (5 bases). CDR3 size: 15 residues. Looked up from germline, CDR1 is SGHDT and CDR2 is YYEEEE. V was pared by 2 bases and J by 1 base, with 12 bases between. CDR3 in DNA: TGTGCCAGCAGCTTAATCAGGGCCTCGAACACTGAAGCTTTCTTT. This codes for CASSLIRASNTEAFF.